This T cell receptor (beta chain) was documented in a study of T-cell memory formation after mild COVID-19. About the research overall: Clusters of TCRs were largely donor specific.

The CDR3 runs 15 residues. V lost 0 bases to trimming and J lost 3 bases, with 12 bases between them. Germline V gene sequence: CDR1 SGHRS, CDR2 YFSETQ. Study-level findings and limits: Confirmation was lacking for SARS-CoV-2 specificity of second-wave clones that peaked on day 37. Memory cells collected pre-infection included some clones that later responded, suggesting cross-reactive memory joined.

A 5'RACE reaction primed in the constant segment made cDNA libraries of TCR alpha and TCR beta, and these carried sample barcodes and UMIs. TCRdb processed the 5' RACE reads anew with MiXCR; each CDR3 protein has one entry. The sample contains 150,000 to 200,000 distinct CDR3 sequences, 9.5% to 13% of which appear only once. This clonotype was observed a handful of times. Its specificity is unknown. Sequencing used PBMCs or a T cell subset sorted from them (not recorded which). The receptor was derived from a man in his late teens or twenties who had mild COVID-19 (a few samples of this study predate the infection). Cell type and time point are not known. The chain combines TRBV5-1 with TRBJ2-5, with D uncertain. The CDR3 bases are TGCGCCAGCAGCTTGGCCTCTGGGTTAGAAGAGACCCAGTACTTC. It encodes CASSLASGLEETQYF.